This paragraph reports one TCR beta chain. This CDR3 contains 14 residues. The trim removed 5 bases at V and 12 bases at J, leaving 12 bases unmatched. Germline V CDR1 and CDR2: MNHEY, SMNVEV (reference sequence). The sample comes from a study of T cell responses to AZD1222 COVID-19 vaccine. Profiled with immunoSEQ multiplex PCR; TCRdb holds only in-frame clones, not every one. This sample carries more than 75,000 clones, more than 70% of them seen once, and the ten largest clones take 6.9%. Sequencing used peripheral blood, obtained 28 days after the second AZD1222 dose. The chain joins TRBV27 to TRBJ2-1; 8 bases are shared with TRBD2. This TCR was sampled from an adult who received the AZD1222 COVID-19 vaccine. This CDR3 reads CASSPSPPREGQFF. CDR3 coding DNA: TGTGCCAGCAGTCCATCCCCGCCTCGGGAGGGGCAGTTCTTC.